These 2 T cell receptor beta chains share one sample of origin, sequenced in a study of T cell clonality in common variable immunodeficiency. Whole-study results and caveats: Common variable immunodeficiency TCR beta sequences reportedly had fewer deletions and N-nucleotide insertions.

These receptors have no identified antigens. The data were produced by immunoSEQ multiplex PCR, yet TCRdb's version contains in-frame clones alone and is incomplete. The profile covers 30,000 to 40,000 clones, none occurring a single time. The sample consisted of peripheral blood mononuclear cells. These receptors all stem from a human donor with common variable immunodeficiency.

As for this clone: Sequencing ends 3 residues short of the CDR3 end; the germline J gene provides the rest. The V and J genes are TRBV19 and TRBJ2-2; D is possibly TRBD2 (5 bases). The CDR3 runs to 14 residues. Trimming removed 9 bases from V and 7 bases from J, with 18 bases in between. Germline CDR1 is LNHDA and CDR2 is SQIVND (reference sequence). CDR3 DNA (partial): TGTGCCAGCCGCGGAGGAGAGACGGTCGGGGAG. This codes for CASRGGETVGE. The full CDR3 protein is CASRGGETVGELFF.

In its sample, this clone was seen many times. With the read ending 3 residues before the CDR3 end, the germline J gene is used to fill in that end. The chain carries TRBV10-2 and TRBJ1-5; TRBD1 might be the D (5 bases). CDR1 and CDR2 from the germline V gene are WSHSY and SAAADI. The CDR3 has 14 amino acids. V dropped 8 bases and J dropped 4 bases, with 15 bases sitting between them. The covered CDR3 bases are TGCGCCAGCTCTAGCCTTGGGGGGAATCAGCCC. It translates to CASSSLGGNQP. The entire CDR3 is CASSSLGGNQPQHF.